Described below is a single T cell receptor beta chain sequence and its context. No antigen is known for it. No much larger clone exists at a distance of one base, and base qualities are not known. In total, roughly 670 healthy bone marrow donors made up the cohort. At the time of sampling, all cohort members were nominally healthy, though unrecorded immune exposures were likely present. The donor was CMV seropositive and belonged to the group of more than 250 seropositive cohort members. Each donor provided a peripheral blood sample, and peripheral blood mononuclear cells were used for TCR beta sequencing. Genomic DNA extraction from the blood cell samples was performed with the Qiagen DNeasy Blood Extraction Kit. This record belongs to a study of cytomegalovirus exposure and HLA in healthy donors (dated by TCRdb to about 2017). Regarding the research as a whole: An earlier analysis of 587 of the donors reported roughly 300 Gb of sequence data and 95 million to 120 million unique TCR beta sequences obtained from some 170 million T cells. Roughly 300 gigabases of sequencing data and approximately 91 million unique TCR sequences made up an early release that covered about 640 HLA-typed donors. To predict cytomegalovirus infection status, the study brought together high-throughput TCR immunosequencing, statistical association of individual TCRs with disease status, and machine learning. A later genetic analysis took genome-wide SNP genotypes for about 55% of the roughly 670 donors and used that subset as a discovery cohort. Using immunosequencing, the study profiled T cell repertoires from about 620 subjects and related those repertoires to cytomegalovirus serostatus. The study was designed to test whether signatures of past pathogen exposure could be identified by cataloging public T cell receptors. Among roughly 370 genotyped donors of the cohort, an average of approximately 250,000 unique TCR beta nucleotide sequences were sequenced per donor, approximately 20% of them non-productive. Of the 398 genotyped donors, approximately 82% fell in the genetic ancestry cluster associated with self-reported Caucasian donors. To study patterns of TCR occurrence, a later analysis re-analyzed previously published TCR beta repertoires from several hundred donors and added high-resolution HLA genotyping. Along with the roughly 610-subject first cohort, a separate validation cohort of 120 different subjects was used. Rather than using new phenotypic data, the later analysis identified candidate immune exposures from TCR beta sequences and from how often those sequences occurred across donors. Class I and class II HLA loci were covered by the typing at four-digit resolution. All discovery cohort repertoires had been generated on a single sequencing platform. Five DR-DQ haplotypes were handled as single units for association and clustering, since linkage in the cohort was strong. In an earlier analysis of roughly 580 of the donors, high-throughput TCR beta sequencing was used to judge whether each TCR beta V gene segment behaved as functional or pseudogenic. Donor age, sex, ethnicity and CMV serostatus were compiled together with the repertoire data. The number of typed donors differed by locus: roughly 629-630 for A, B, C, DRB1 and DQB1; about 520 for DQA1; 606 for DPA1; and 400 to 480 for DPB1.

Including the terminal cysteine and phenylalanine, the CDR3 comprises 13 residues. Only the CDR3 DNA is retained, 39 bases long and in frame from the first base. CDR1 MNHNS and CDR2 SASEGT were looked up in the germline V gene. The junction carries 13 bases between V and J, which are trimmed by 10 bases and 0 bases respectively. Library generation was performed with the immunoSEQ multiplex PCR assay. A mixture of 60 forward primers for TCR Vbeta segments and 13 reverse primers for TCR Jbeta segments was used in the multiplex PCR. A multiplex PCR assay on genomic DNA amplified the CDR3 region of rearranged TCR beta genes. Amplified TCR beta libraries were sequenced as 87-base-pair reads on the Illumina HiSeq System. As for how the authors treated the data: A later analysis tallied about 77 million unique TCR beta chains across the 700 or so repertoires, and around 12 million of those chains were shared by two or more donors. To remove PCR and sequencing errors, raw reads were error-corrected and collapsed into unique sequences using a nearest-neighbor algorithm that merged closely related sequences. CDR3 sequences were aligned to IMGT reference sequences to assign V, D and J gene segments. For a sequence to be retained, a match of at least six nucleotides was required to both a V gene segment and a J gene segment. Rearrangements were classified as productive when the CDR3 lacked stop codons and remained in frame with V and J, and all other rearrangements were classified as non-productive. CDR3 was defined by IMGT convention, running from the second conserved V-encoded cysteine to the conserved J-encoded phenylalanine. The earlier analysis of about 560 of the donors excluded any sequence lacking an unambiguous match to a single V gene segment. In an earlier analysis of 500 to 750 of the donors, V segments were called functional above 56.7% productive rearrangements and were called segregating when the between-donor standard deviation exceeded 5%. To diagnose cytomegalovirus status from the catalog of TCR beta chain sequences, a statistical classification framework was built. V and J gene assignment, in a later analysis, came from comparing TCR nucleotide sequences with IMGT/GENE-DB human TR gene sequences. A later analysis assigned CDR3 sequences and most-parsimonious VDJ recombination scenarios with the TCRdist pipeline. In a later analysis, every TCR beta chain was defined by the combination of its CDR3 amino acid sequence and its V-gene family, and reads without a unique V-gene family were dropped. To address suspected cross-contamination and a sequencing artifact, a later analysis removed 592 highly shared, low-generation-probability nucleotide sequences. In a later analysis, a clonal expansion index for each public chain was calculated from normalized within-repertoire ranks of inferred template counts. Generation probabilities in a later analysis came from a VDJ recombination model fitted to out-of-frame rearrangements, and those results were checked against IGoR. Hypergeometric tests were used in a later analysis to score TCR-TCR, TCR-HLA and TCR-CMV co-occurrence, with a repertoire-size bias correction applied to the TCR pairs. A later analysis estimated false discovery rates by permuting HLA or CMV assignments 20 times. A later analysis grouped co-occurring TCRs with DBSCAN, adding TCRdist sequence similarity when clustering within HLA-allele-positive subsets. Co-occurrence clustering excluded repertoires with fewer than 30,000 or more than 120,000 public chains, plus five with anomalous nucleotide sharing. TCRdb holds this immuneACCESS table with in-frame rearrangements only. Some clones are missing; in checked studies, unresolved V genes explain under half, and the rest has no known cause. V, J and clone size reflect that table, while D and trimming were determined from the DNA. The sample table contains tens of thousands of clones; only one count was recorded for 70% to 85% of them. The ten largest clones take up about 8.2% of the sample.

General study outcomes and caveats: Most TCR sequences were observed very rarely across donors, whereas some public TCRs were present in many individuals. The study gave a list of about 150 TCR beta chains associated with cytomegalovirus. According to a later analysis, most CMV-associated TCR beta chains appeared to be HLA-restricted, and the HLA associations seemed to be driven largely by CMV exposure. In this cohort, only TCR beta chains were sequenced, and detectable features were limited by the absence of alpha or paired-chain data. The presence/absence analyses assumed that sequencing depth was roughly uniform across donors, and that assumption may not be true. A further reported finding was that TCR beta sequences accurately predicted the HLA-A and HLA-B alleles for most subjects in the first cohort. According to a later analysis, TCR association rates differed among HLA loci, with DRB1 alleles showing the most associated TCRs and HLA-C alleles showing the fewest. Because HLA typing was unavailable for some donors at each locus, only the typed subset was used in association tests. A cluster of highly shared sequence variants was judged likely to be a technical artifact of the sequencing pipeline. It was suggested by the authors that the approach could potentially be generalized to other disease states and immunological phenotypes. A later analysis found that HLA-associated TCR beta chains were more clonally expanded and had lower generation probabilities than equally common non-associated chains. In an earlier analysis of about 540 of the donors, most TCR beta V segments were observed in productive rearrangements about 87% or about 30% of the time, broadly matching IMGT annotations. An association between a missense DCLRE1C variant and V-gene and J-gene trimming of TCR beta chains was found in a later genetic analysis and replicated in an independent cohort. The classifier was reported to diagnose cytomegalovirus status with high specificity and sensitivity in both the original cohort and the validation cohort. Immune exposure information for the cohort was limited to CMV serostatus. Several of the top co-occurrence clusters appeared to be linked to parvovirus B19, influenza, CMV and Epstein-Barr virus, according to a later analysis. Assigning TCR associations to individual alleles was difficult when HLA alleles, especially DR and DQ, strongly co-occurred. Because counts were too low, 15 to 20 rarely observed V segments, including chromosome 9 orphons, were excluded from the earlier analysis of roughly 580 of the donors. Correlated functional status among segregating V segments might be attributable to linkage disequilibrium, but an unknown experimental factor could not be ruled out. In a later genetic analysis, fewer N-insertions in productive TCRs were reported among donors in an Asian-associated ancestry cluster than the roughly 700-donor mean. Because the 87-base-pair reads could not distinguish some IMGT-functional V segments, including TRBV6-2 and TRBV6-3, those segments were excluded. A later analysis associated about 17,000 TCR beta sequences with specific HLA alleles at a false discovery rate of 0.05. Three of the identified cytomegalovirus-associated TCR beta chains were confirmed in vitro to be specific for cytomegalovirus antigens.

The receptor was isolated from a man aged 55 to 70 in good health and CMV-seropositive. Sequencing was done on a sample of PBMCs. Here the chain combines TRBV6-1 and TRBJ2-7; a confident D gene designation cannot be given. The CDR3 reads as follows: CATFGPLSYEQYF. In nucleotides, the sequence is TGTGCCACCTTCGGTCCTCTCTCCTACGAGCAGTACTTC.